This entry features one T cell receptor beta chain sequence. No antigen is known for it. The germline CDR1 and CDR2 sequences are LNHNV and YYDKDF (reference sequence). V shed 1 base, J shed 5 bases, and the junction held 9 bases outside the gene matches. This CDR3 comprises 16 residues. The data originate from a study of T-cell memory formation after mild COVID-19. Across the whole study: Each donor largely had its own TCR clusters. Overall study results and limits: Clones contracting across day 15 to 85 had a balanced CD4/CD8 profile; later expanding clones leaned CD4+. Cross-reactive memory appears to have joined, as suggested by some responding clones showing up in pre-infection memory. Contracting CD4+ clones sat mainly in CM and EM; CD8+ in EMRA.

TCRdb re-called the 5' RACE reads through MiXCR, storing one row per CDR3 protein. The table includes 190,000 or so distinct CDR3 sequences, 20% to 25% detected once. The sequencing sample was made of PBMCs or a T cell subset sorted from them (not recorded which). The receptor comes from an adult woman who had mild COVID-19 (a few samples of this study predate the infection). Cell type and time point are not known. The J gene is TRBJ2-7, the V gene TRBV15, with TRBD2 matching over 9 bases. The CDR3 DNA reads as TGTGCCACCAGCAGAGGGGCGGGGGGGCGCACCCACGAGCAGTACTTC. It yields the protein CATSRGAGGRTHEQYF. Complete variable domain (other parts from reference TRBV15 and TRBJ2-7): DAMVIQNPRYQVTQFGKPVTLSCSQTLNHNVMYWYQQKSSQAPKLLFHYYDKDFNNEADTPDNFQSRRPNTSFCFLDIRSPGLGDTAMYLCATSRGAGGRTHEQYFGPGTRLTVT.